These 27 T cell receptor beta chains originate from one sample sequenced in a study of blood T cell repertoires in COVID-19. Assay: immunoSEQ multiplex PCR; the TCRdb copy retains only in-frame clones and omits some. The profile shows 310,000 or so clones, roughly 90% of them singletons. Input material: peripheral blood. The receptors come from a man younger than 30 who had recovered from COVID-19.

The rearrangement uses TRBV10-3 and TRBJ1-1, with 8 bases matching TRBD1. The trim removed 6 bases at V and 11 bases at J, leaving 8 bases unmatched. CDR3 size: 12 residues. Germline V gene sequence: CDR1 ENHRY, CDR2 SYGVKD. As DNA, the CDR3 is TGTGCCATCAGAGACAGGGGCCCCGGGGCTTTCTTT. Its protein is CAIRDRGPGAFF.

The V call is TRBV11-3, the J call TRBJ2-1; 7 bases are shared with TRBD1. The CDR3 length is 18 residues. Trimming at V came to 5 bases and at J to 0 bases, leaving 13 bases not matched to a gene. Germline assignment: CDR1 SGHNT and CDR2 YENEEA. Written as DNA, the CDR3 is TGTGCCAGCAGCCGCATACTCGGGACAGACAGCTCCTACAATGAGCAGTTCTTC. It is translated as CASSRILGTDSSYNEQFF.

The J gene is TRBJ1-2, the V gene TRBV29-1; 9 bases align to TRBD1. The trim removed 6 bases at V and 4 bases at J, leaving 6 bases unmatched. This CDR3 is built from 13 residues. Germline CDR1 and CDR2: SQVTM and ANQGSEA. In nucleotides, the CDR3 is TGCAGCGTACGGGACAGGGTGATCTATGGCTACACCTTC. It codes for CSVRDRVIYGYTF.

This clone was seen a single time. Sequence at one end of the junction differs from germline and may be a read error. The V and J genes are TRBV11-2 and TRBJ2-1; possibly TRBD2 for D (6 bases). The CDR3 has 15 residues. Germline V gene data show CDR1 as SGHAT and CDR2 as FQNNGV. As DNA, the CDR3 is TGTGCCAGCACCTTAATGGGACTGGGTTACAATGAGCAGTTCTTC. It specifies CASTLMGLGYNEQFF.

The chain's CDR3 is CASSLPAGTNTGELFF. CDR3 in DNA: TGTGCCAGCAGCCTCCCAGCGGGAACGAACACCGGGGAGCTGTTTTTT. The chain links TRBV7-3 to TRBJ2-2; 7 positions agree with TRBD2. V lost 5 bases to trimming and J lost 0 bases; unmatched junction nucleotides: 6. This CDR3 has 16 residues. Germline lookup yields CDR1 SGHTA and CDR2 FQGTGA. The full variable domain, completed using reference TRBV7-3 and TRBJ2-2, is GAGVSQTPSNKVTEKGKYVELRCDPISGHTALYWYRQSLGQGPEFLIYFQGTGAADDSGLPNDRFFAVRPEGSVSTLKIQRTERGDSAVYLCASSLPAGTNTGELFFGEGSRLTVL.

This chain links TRBV6-2 or TRBV6-3 with TRBJ2-1; D not certain. The CDR3 runs to 16 residues. V lost 0 bases, J lost 0 bases, and 9 bases lay in between. CDR1 is MNHEY, CDR2 SVGEGT, per germline. The CDR3 reads CASSYSETISYNEQFF. For the CDR3, the DNA is TGTGCCAGCAGTTACTCTGAGACAATCTCCTACAATGAGCAGTTCTTC.

CDR3 nucleotide sequence: TGTGCCAGCAGTTTATCCGCCACTGATGGTGGCTACACCTTC. The encoded protein is CASSLSATDGGYTF. This rearrangement joins TRBV27 to TRBJ1-2; D ambiguous. The CDR3 is 14 residues long. The V and J ends lost 0 bases and 7 bases respectively, with 12 bases between them. Germline V lookup: CDR1 MNHEY, CDR2 SMNVEV (reference sequence).

The V call is TRBV2, the J call TRBJ2-5; 10 nucleotides match TRBD2. V lost 6 bases, J lost 5 bases, and 6 bases stayed unmatched. The CDR3 length is 14 residues. Germline assignment: CDR1 SNHLY and CDR2 FYNNEI. As DNA, the CDR3 is TGTGCCAGCAGAGATAGCGGGGGGATGGAGACCCAGTACTTC. It translates to CASRDSGGMETQYF.

This chain joins TRBV30 and TRBJ2-7; D not certain. Trimming pared 0 bases from V and 2 bases from J, leaving 11 bases between. CDR1 is GTSNPN and CDR2 is SVGIG in the germline V gene (reference sequence). This CDR3 comprises 14 residues. CDR3 loop: CAWSVKLRTYEQYF. The CDR3 DNA follows: TGTGCCTGGAGTGTTAAACTAAGGACCTACGAGCAGTACTTC.

The chain couples TRBV14 to TRBJ2-7; maybe TRBD1 (5 bases). CDR1 and CDR2 (germline): SGHDN, FVKESK. The CDR3 runs 16 residues. Trimming removed 4 bases from V and 0 bases from J, with 16 bases in between. The CDR3 sequence is CASSRYRGDGSYEQYF. CDR3 DNA: TGTGCCAGCAGCCGATATAGGGGCGACGGCTCCTACGAGCAGTACTTC.

The chain has TRBV19 and TRBJ1-2, with 10 bases matching TRBD1. Trimming cost V 5 bases and J 8 bases; bases outside gene matches: 11. This CDR3 has 15 amino acids. Germline CDR1 LNHDA, CDR2 SQIVND (reference sequence). The CDR3 region has the DNA TGTGCCAGTAGTCTCAAGACAGGGGGCGCCGGGGGCTACACCTTC. Encoded protein: CASSLKTGGAGGYTF.

This clone was picked up one time. The gene calls are TRBV29-1 and TRBJ2-7, with D unclear. The CDR3 covers 10 residues. The V and J ends lost 4 bases and 6 bases respectively, with 7 bases between them. The germline gives CDR1 SQVTM, CDR2 ANQGSEA. The CDR3 spells CSVVGGEQYF. In DNA, the CDR3 is TGCAGCGTTGTCGGCGGCGAGCAGTACTTC.

The chain recombines TRBV7-9 with TRBJ2-1; 8 bases are shared with TRBD1. With V trimmed by 5 bases and J by 0 bases, 9 bases remained unmatched. The CDR3 runs to 17 residues. From germline, CDR1 is SEHNR and CDR2 FQNEAQ (reference sequence). CDR3 in amino acids: CASSPQDRVLSYNEQFF. The CDR3 bases are TGTGCCAGCAGCCCCCAGGACAGGGTACTCTCCTACAATGAGCAGTTCTTC. Variable domain in full (rest from reference TRBV7-9 and TRBJ2-1): DTGVSQNPRHKITKRGQNVTFRCDPISEHNRLYWYRQTLGQGPEFLTYFQNEAQLEKSRLLSDRFSAERPKGSFSTLEIQRTEQGDSAMYLCASSPQDRVLSYNEQFFGPGTRLTVL.

Of note for this clone: Other DNA sequences in the sample encode the same CDR3. The V call is TRBV5-1, the J call TRBJ2-1, with 8 nucleotides matching TRBD2. This CDR3 comprises 16 residues. Germline V CDR1 and CDR2: SGHRS, YFSETQ. V lost 0 bases to trimming and J lost 2 bases; unmatched junction nucleotides: 4. This CDR3 is CASSLGGGGPYNEQFF. CDR3 in DNA: TGCGCCAGCAGCTTGGGGGGCGGGGGGCCCTACAATGAGCAGTTCTTC. Combining the CDR3 with reference TRBV5-1 and TRBJ2-1 gives the whole variable domain KAGVTQTPRYLIKTRGQQVTLSCSPISGHRSVSWYQQTPGQGLQFLFEYFSETQRNKGNFPGRFSGRQFSNSRSEMNVSTLELGDSALYLCASSLGGGGPYNEQFFGPGTRLTVL.

The rearrangement joins TRBV4-2 to TRBJ2-3; 7 bases map to TRBD2. With V trimmed by 0 bases and J by 3 bases, 3 bases remained unmatched. CDR1 and CDR2 (germline): LGHNA, YNFKEQ. This CDR3 contains 15 residues. CDR3 sequence reads: CASSQERLATDTQYF. In DNA form, the CDR3 reads TGTGCCAGCAGCCAAGAAAGACTAGCTACAGATACGCAGTATTTT.

The genes are TRBV2 and TRBJ2-1; D not certain. The CDR3 is made up of 14 amino acids. The V and J ends lost 1 base and 0 bases respectively, with 4 bases between them. Germline lookup yields CDR1 SNHLY and CDR2 FYNNEI. The CDR3 region has the DNA TGTGCCAGCAGTGAAGACATCTCCTACAATGAGCAGTTCTTC. As protein: CASSEDISYNEQFF. Full variable domain (remainder filled in from reference TRBV2 and TRBJ2-1): EPEVTQTPSHQVTQMGQEVILRCVPISNHLYFYWYRQILGQKVEFLVSFYNNEISEKSEIFDDQFSVERPDGSNFTLKIRSTKLEDSAMYFCASSEDISYNEQFFGPGTRLTVL.

J is TRBJ2-3 and V is TRBV15; the D gene is possibly TRBD2 (6 bases). This CDR3 comprises 17 residues. Germline loops: CDR1 LNHNV, CDR2 YYDKDF (reference sequence). V was trimmed by 0 bases and J by 4 bases, leaving 17 bases between them. The CDR3 coding sequence is TGTGCCACCAGCAGAGATCTTGGGACCGGGGGAGCAGATACGCAGTATTTT. It translates to CATSRDLGTGGADTQYF.

V and J are TRBV10-3 and TRBJ2-7; 9 nucleotides agree with TRBD1. The CDR3 is 12 residues long. J was trimmed by 7 bases and V by 4 bases; bases with no gene match: 2. The germline gives CDR1 ENHRY, CDR2 SYGVKD. The chain's CDR3 is CAISADRGEQYF. CDR3 nucleotide sequence: TGTGCCATCAGTGCCGACAGGGGGGAGCAGTACTTC.

The gene calls are TRBV15 and TRBJ2-5; 7 nucleotides align to TRBD1. The CDR3 loop spans 14 amino acids. The germline V gene has CDR1 LNHNV and CDR2 YYDKDF (reference sequence). Losses at the gene ends were 3 bases for V and 5 bases for J; bases not matched to a gene: 6. CDR3 region: CATSRSGQRETQYF. The CDR3 DNA follows: TGTGCCACCAGCAGGTCGGGACAGCGGGAGACCCAGTACTTC.

The J gene is TRBJ2-3, the V gene TRBV15, with 7 bases lining up with TRBD2. Trimming cost V 1 base and J 6 bases; bases outside gene matches: 16. CDR1 and CDR2 (germline): LNHNV, YYDKDF (reference sequence). The CDR3 contains 18 residues. This CDR3 is CATSRGPEGPGGADTQYF. In DNA, the CDR3 is TGTGCCACCAGCAGAGGCCCCGAGGGGCCGGGAGGAGCCGATACGCAGTATTTT.

The V gene is TRBV21-1, the J gene TRBJ2-7; the table's D call TRBD1 went unverified against the DNA. TRBV21-1 is reported as a pseudogene. The CDR3 has 17 amino acids. CDR3 residues: CASSKGGAGTLGYEQYF. CDR3 sequence (DNA): TGTGCCAGCAGCAAAGGTGGAGCCGGGACATTGGGTTACGAGCAGTACTTC.

CDR3 in DNA: TGTGCCAGCAGCTCAATTCTACTTTACAGGGACAGCGCGAAGGGGAATGAGCAGTTCTTC. Its translation is CASSSILLYRDSAKGNEQFF. This chain links TRBV5-4 with TRBJ2-1, with 7 bases that match TRBD1. V dropped 3 bases and J dropped 7; count of bases not matched to a gene: 25. From germline, CDR1 is SGHNT and CDR2 YYREEE (reference sequence). The CDR3 runs 20 residues. Combining the CDR3 with reference TRBV5-4 and TRBJ2-1 gives the whole variable domain ETGVTQSPTHLIKTRGQQVTLRCSSQSGHNTVSWYQQALGQGPQFIFQYYREEENGRGNFPPRFSGLQFPNYSSELNVNALELDDSALYLCASSSILLYRDSAKGNEQFFGPGTRLTVL.

The genes are TRBV5-1 and TRBJ2-7; a possible D gene is TRBD2 (5 bases). Trimming left V 4 bases short and J 6 bases short, with 17 bases between. This CDR3 comprises 14 residues. Per germline, CDR1 SGHRS and CDR2 YFSETQ. CDR3 sequence (DNA): TGCGCCAGCAGCACGTTCGAGGGCCATAGCGAGCAGTACTTC. Amino acid sequence: CASSTFEGHSEQYF.

This chain uses TRBV12-3 or TRBV12-4 with TRBJ1-4; no clear D gene. This CDR3 region has 11 residues. V gave up 5 bases and J gave up 10 bases, with 8 bases separating them. Here the CDR3 reads CASSSGVKLFF. The CDR3 nucleotides read TGTGCCAGCAGTAGTGGAGTAAAACTGTTTTTT.

The chain employs TRBV5-1 and TRBJ1-4; TRBD1 aligns across 7 bases. V shed 3 bases and J 1 base; nucleotides not matched to a gene: 9. The CDR3 is 17 residues long. The V gene's germline CDR1 is SGHRS and CDR2 YFSETQ. CDR3 nucleotide sequence: TGCGCCAGCAGCTGGGGAGGACAGGCCGGAACTAATGAAAAACTGTTTTTT. It codes for CASSWGGQAGTNEKLFF.

The chain has TRBV3-1 (or the pseudogene TRBV3-2) and TRBJ2-7; TRBD1 matches at 11 bases. Germline V gene lookup returns CDR1 LGHDT and CDR2 YNNKEL (reference sequence). The CDR3 contains 16 residues. Unmatched junction bases numbered 12, after V lost 2 bases and J lost 9 bases. The CDR3 sequence is CASSQPRGQGASPQYF. Written as DNA, the CDR3 is TGTGCCAGCAGCCAACCCCGCGGACAGGGGGCTAGCCCGCAGTACTTC.

This clone was detected only once. The chain is built from TRBV6-5 and TRBJ1-2; TRBD1 aligns across 9 bases. This CDR3 spans 15 amino acids. Germline-derived CDR1 and CDR2 are MNHEY and SVGAGI. The J segment lost 0 bases and the V segment lost 7 bases, leaving 6 bases of the junction unmatched. The CDR3 sequence is CASNLGQGTNYGYTF. The CDR3 bases are TGTGCCAGCAATCTAGGACAGGGGACTAACTATGGCTACACCTTC.